The source of this TCR beta chain is a study of blood T cells in healthy people across ages. With a J-beta primer mix and a sample-barcoded 5' primer, a second PCR ran about 7 to 11 cycles. TCRdb reprocessed the 5' RACE reads via MiXCR and lists one record per CDR3 protein. The sample lists about 1.4 million distinct CDR3 sequences, 59% seen once, with approximately 7% in the top ten. Germline assignment: CDR1 MNHEY and CDR2 SVGAGI. V lost 6 bases and J 7 bases, leaving 16 bases between the germline ends. The CDR3 runs 14 residues. Sequenced sample: blood. This sequence was found in a man between 18 and 35 years old in good health. This sequence joins TRBV6-5 and TRBJ1-3; D not certain. CDR3 residues: CASSDKGGVNTIYF. The CDR3 DNA is TGTGCCAGCAGCGACAAAGGCGGGGTCAACACCATATATTTT.